This T cell receptor beta chain was documented in a study of early T cells in non-severe SARS-CoV-2 infection listed by TCRdb under 2021. Looking at the study overall: Because TCR sequencing relied on bulk RNA taken from unsorted whole blood, pairing of alpha and beta chains was not possible.

Set within a cohort of healthcare workers in London, UK, this nested case-control study involved weekly PCR testing of nasopharyngeal swabs along with blood sampling. Healthcare workers were enrolled in the week of the UK lockdown, from 23 to 31 March 2020, and were followed every week for up to roughly 16 weeks. Including the terminal cysteine and phenylalanine, the CDR3 comprises 15 residues. CDR3 DNA is the only sequence kept; it has 45 bases, read in frame from the first base. The germline V gene supplies CDR1 SGHDT and CDR2 YYEEEE. Deletion took 3 bases off V and 7 bases off J, with a span of 19 bases between the germline ends. This clonotype was counted a few times. The antigen it recognizes is unknown. No clone much larger than this one lies a single base away; base qualities are absent. Findings and caveats that apply to the study as a whole: Matching against VDJdb was skewed toward anti-spike CD8 responses, likely underestimated virus-specific expansions, and missed private and CD4 specificities.

Library prep was done by 5' RACE. Sequenced using a NextSeq 500. Unique molecular identifiers were attached to individual cDNA molecules in the TCR library protocol so that sequencing error and PCR bias could be corrected. TCR alpha and beta chains were both sequenced, and the abundances of alpha and beta sequences in each sample were closely correlated with each other. Regarding the original processing steps: Decombinator V4 was used to annotate TCR sequences for V gene, J gene and CDR3. Expanded TCRs were defined as changing significantly between any two time points under a Poisson model with p below 0.0001. Abundances of TCRs were expressed as counts per million after normalisation to the total number of TCRs sequenced in each sample. MAIT TCRs were defined by TRAV1-2 paired with TRAJ12, TRAJ20 or TRAJ33, and iNKT TCRs by TRAV10 paired with TRAJ18. VDJdb, accessed 1 November 2021, was searched for CMV, EBV and SARS-CoV-2 annotated TCRs, excluding TCRs annotated for multiple antigens. The raw public reads went through TCRdb reprocessing: fastp at Q25, MiXCR clone calling, in-frame beta chains kept. Rows with one shared CDR3 protein collapse into an entry with the most common genes and DNA. The V and J calls shown here were made by TCRdb, not taken from the authors' results. The sample has approximately 81,000 distinct CDR3 sequences on record, approximately 6% of them singletons. The ten largest clonotypes hold 6.5% to 9% of the sample.

The TCR sequence derives from an adult who was a healthcare worker with PCR-confirmed SARS-CoV-2 infection or an uninfected control (not recorded which). Sample: whole blood. The chain employs TRBV5-6 and TRBJ2-5, with the D assignment possibly TRBD1 or TRBD2, given 5 matching bases for each. Read as DNA, the sequence is TGTGCCAGCAGCTCCCGGGACCTAACTTTTGGGACCCAGTACTTC. This translates into CASSSRDLTFGTQYF.